This TCR beta chain was captured in a study of blood T cell repertoires in COVID-19. Study at large: Sites across the United States, Italy and Spain contributed samples from acute and convalescent COVID-19.

Participant reports of clinical history set cohort assignment. Using immunoSEQ multiplex PCR, the repertoire was profiled, and TCRdb retains in-frame clones only, with some absent. The top ten hold roughly 2.6% of the sample, which has roughly 260,000 clones, around nine tenths seen once. This CDR3 has 15 residues. V dropped 3 bases and J dropped 5; count of bases not matched to a gene: 8. Germline V gene data show CDR1 as DFQATT and CDR2 as SNEGSKA (reference sequence). Sequencing used PBMCs or T cells enriched from blood (not recorded which). The chain uses TRBV20-1 and TRBJ1-1; 11 bases align to TRBD1. The sequence derives from a woman in her late teens or twenties who had recovered from COVID-19. The CDR3 DNA reads as TGCAGTGCTAGTAGGACAGGGGGCGCCTTTACTGAAGCTTTCTTT. Protein sequence: CSASRTGGAFTEAFF.